The 7 T cell receptor beta chains presented below share a single source sample, sequenced in a study of blood T cell repertoires in COVID-19. The table came from immunoSEQ multiplex PCR; TCRdb's copy has only in-frame clones and leaves some out. Altogether 150,000 to 200,000 clones are present, approximately 81% being singletons, with the ten largest covering about 18%. Specimen: peripheral blood. The receptors stem from a person aged 65 to 85 with COVID-19, enrolled during active disease.

The chain joins TRBV5-8 to TRBJ2-3; the D is unclear. V gave up 4 bases and J gave up 1 base, with 4 bases separating them. The CDR3 spans 12 residues. Germline loops: CDR1 SGHTS, CDR2 YDEGEE. CDR3 nucleotide sequence: TGTGCCAGCAGCCTCCGCACAGATACGCAGTATTTT. It yields the protein CASSLRTDTQYF.

CDR3: CASSPALGGQPQHF. The DNA of the CDR3 is TGTGCCAGCAGCCCGGCACTAGGGGGCCAGCCCCAGCATTTT. This chain uses TRBV28 with TRBJ1-5; TRBD1 matches at 7 bases. Germline V gene sequence: CDR1 MDHEN, CDR2 SYDVKM. With V trimmed by 6 bases and J by 7 bases, 9 bases remained unmatched. CDR3 length: 14 amino acids.

The genes are TRBV19 and TRBJ1-2, with TRBD1 identical over 7 bases. The CDR3 consists of 14 residues. Germline CDR1 is LNHDA and CDR2 is SQIVND (reference sequence). J gave up 8 bases and V 8 bases, and 14 bases lay outside the gene matches. In DNA, the CDR3 is TGTGCCAGTGCCCATCAACAGGGGATGGAGGGCTACACCTTC. Its translation: CASAHQQGMEGYTF.

This chain joins TRBV27 and TRBJ2-1; D remains unclear. V dropped 6 bases and J dropped 4 bases, with 4 bases sitting between them. Per the germline V gene, CDR1 is MNHEY and CDR2 is SMNVEV (reference sequence). The CDR3 spans 11 residues. The CDR3 DNA reads as TGTGCCAGCAGGAGGTACAATGAGCAGTTCTTC. This sequence encodes CASRRYNEQFF.

V usage is TRBV6-5 and J usage is TRBJ1-1; TRBD1 might be the D (6 bases). V was pared by 8 bases and J by 6 bases, with 13 bases between. Germline CDR1 reads MNHEY; CDR2 reads SVGAGI. CDR3 length: 12 amino acids. CDR3 amino acids: CASQRGQAEAFF. The CDR3 DNA reads as TGTGCCAGCCAGCGGGGGCAGGCTGAAGCTTTCTTT.

This clone was seen just once. The V call is TRBV12-5, the J call TRBJ1-2, with 7 positions matching TRBD1. The V gene's germline CDR1 is LGHNT and CDR2 FRNRAP. The CDR3 sequence is 17 residues long. The V gene end was trimmed by 5 bases and the J gene end by 4 bases; junction bases not matched to a gene: 16. CDR3 sequence (DNA): TGTGCTAGTGGTGTCGACCCCGGGACAGAGAAAACCTATGGCTACACCTTC. It encodes CASGVDPGTEKTYGYTF. Complete variable domain (other parts from reference TRBV12-5 and TRBJ1-2): DARVTQTPRHKVTEMGQEVTMRCQPILGHNTVFWYRQTMMQGLELLAYFRNRAPLDDSGMPKDRFSAEMPDATLATLKIQPSEPRDSAVYFCASGVDPGTEKTYGYTFGSGTRLTVV.

The rearrangement uses TRBV12-2 and TRBJ2-3; the D call in the table, TRBD1, was not verified against the DNA. TRBV12-2 is shown as a pseudogene. The CDR3 is made up of 14 amino acids. In DNA form, the CDR3 reads TGTGCAAGTCGCCAGGATTCCTGCACAGATACGCAGTATTTT. It specifies CASRQDSCTDTQYF.